The clone carrying this T cell receptor beta chain turned up a few times. From the RT-PCR reads, TCRdb called clonotypes with MiXCR, one entry per CDR3 protein. Here the sample spans hundreds of thousands of distinct CDR3 sequences, 13% to 15% being singletons. This record belongs to a study of response to subunit inactivated influenza vaccine. The length of the CDR3 is 13 residues. V dropped 7 bases and J dropped 4 bases, with 8 bases sitting between them. V gene TRBV12-3 or TRBV12-4 combines with J gene TRBJ1-6; possible D gene TRBD1, 5 bases. The sample was PBMCs from blood, taken 14 to 15 days before vaccination. This receptor was identified in a man aged 45-65 years who received an inactivated influenza vaccine. CDR3 DNA sequence: TGTGCCAGCACGGACACGTATAATTCACCCCTCCACTTT. Its protein is CASTDTYNSPLHF.